This TCR beta chain was observed in a study of CD8+ T cells in alopecia areata. Overall study context: Dosing spanned 6 to 18 months on tofacitinib, then 6 months off drug. Findings and limits, study-wide: Mice showed clearer TCR sharing than patients did, a gap that was possibly HLA-related. Lesional scalp displayed greater clonality than normal scalp, most notably in alopecia totalis/universalis.

After removal of 3 bases from V and 4 bases from J, the junction contained 6 bases not matched to a gene. From germline, CDR1 is SEHNR and CDR2 FQNEAQ (reference sequence). This CDR3 is 15 amino acids long. Lesional scalp punch biopsies and peripheral blood were collected from alopecia areata patients. In the case of this clone: Its antigen is currently unknown.

Sequencing used cDNA as its template, made by extracting RNA and reverse transcribing it. TCRdb keeps only in-frame clones here, not all; method: immunoSEQ multiplex PCR. The table lists 140,000 to 150,000 clones, about 60% of them singletons, with 5% to 7% in the top ten. Here the sequenced sample was CD4+ T cells sorted from blood, taken at week 0. The sequence was collected from a human donor with alopecia areata. This chain links TRBV7-9 with TRBJ1-2; 9 nucleotides align to TRBD1. The CDR3 loop is CASSFQGQGSYGYTF. CDR3 sequence (DNA): TGTGCCAGCAGCTTCCAGGGACAGGGAAGCTATGGCTACACCTTC.